This is a list of T cell receptor beta chains from one sample in a study of lymphopenia after photon versus proton radiotherapy. Produced via immunoSEQ multiplex PCR; TCRdb's table is partial and in-frame only. The sample lists 65,000 or so clones; 87% were seen once. The sequenced sample was peripheral blood, obtained from a patient treated with proton-based radiotherapy. The receptors shown here come from a man older than 75 with esophageal cancer. The CDR3 runs from the conserved cysteine through the conserved F or W.

v_call: TRBV9; j_call: TRBJ2-1; cdr3_aa: CASSEPPTSGVTPSSYNEQFF
v_call: TRBV4-2; j_call: TRBJ2-1; cdr3_aa: CASSPGTSGGFWFF
v_call: TRBV27; j_call: TRBJ1-4; cdr3_aa: CASSSRGWTNEKLFF
v_call: TRBV7-2; j_call: TRBJ2-1; cdr3_aa: CASSLSGRAVYNEQFF
v_call: TRBV7-2; j_call: TRBJ2-2; cdr3_aa: CASSLAGRVDTGELFF
v_call: TRBV5-1; j_call: TRBJ2-3; cdr3_aa: CASTPIGRDTDTQYF
v_call: TRBV30; j_call: TRBJ2-1; cdr3_aa: CAWSVPQAHSKQFF
v_call: TRBV4-3; j_call: TRBJ2-1; cdr3_aa: CASSQGSSGRTNEQFF
v_call: TRBV2; j_call: TRBJ1-4; cdr3_aa: CASSEIPQGGEKLFF
v_call: TRBV4-3; j_call: TRBJ2-2; cdr3_aa: CASSQDHRTAGELFF
v_call: TRBV7-9; j_call: TRBJ2-5; cdr3_aa: CASSQYPGQGAETQYF
v_call: TRBV2; j_call: TRBJ2-6; cdr3_aa: CASGDSSGANVLTF
v_call: TRBV4-3; j_call: TRBJ2-7; cdr3_aa: CASSQAPGGSEQYF
v_call: TRBV14; j_call: TRBJ2-5; cdr3_aa: CASSLDWVETQYF
v_call: TRBV28; j_call: TRBJ2-1; cdr3_aa: CASSPMGRSYNEQFF
v_call: TRBV4-3; j_call: TRBJ2-3; cdr3_aa: CASSQDLGGADTQYF
v_call: TRBV15; j_call: TRBJ1-2; cdr3_aa: CATSRSSWGQGIGGYTF
v_call: TRBV6-1; j_call: TRBJ2-2; cdr3_aa: CASSGYIPGRGAGELFF
v_call: TRBV19; j_call: TRBJ2-2; cdr3_aa: CASSTLEGLAGSHTGELFF
v_call: TRBV5-1; j_call: TRBJ2-3; cdr3_aa: CASSLGLAGTDTQYF
v_call: TRBV4-3; j_call: .; cdr3_aa: CASSPHPRRELHEQYF
v_call: TRBV7-2; j_call: TRBJ2-5; cdr3_aa: CASSLMQGRTQYF
v_call: TRBV19; j_call: TRBJ1-5; cdr3_aa: CASSATGVQPQHF
v_call: TRBV7-9; j_call: TRBJ2-7; cdr3_aa: CASSLGAVEYEQYF
v_call: TRBV7-9; j_call: TRBJ2-6; cdr3_aa: CASSPRGANVLTF
v_call: TRBV6-6; j_call: TRBJ2-7; cdr3_aa: CASRMDGEGHEQYF
v_call: TRBV27; j_call: TRBJ1-2; cdr3_aa: CASSFFTGDGYTF
v_call: TRBV4-2; j_call: TRBJ2-5; cdr3_aa: CASSQVTPTGIETQYF
v_call: TRBV14; j_call: TRBJ2-2; cdr3_aa: CASSRQTANTGELFF
v_call: TRBV7-8; j_call: TRBJ2-7; cdr3_aa: CATSDDGQSSYEQYF
v_call: TRBV11-2; j_call: TRBJ2-2; cdr3_aa: CASSLAGHTGELFF
v_call: TRBV5-4; j_call: TRBJ2-7; cdr3_aa: CASSLGAGEQYF
v_call: TRBV5-6; j_call: TRBJ1-3; cdr3_aa: CASSPQGLVGGTIYF
v_call: TRBV11-2; j_call: TRBJ2-2; cdr3_aa: CASSSYRESAGELFF
v_call: TRBV10-3; j_call: TRBJ2-7; cdr3_aa: CAISEGTSGYEQYF